The next 14 T cell receptor beta chains were all read from a single sample in a study of naive and memory T cell subsets. Two oligonucleotides, mixed equimolar, formed the beta constant-region primer covering TRBC1 and TRBC2. Nested alpha and beta constant-region primers with the SP2 primer drove four PCR rounds on ligated cDNA. TCRdb independently ran MiXCR on the UMI-ligation and nested PCR reads; one entry per CDR3 protein. The sample lists about 82,000 distinct CDR3 sequences; about 10% were seen once. The sequencing input was naive CD8+ T cells from blood. These receptors were obtained from a human donor in good health.

This clonotype was counted at least ten times. The CDR3 nucleotides are TGCAGTGCTCCCAGGGGGTACGAGCAGTACTTC. The encoded protein is CSAPRGYEQYF. This chain connects TRBV20-1 to TRBJ2-7; TRBD1 matches at 7 bases. With 5 bases clipped from V and 4 bases from J, the junction kept 2 bases outside the gene matches. The germline V gene has CDR1 DFQATT and CDR2 SNEGSKA (reference sequence). The CDR3 has 11 amino acids.

At least ten counts were recorded for this clonotype. V gene TRBV28 combines with J gene TRBJ2-5; 14 bases map to TRBD2. V lost 6 bases, J lost 5 bases, and 5 bases stayed unmatched. The V gene's germline CDR1 is MDHEN and CDR2 SYDVKM. The CDR3 sequence is 15 residues long. CDR3 in amino acids: CASRGLAGVYETQYF. DNA for the CDR3: TGTGCCAGCAGGGGACTAGCGGGAGTTTATGAGACCCAGTACTTC.

This clonotype was observed many times. This chain links TRBV27 with TRBJ2-5, with D unresolved. Trimming removed 5 bases at V and 4 bases at J, with 11 bases between. This CDR3 has 13 residues. The germline V gene has CDR1 MNHEY and CDR2 SMNVEV (reference sequence). The DNA of the CDR3 is TGTGCCAGCAGTCGCGGTGTCCGAGAGACCCAGTACTTC. Its protein product is CASSRGVRETQYF.

This clonotype was counted a few times. The V gene is TRBV6-1, the J gene TRBJ1-2; tentatively, D is TRBD1 (5 bases). This CDR3 has 16 amino acids. Per germline, CDR1 MNHNS and CDR2 SASEGT. V was pared by 0 bases and J by 4 bases, with 15 bases between. CDR3 DNA: TGTGCCAGCAGTGAAGCTACGGATCGACAGACCTATGGCTACACCTTC. Its protein is CASSEATDRQTYGYTF.

The rearrangement uses TRBV12-3 or TRBV12-4 and TRBJ2-2, with 9 bases identical to TRBD2. V lost 8 bases and J lost 5; bases outside the gene matches: 18. The CDR3 has 18 amino acids. CDR3 coding DNA: TGTGCCAGCGGATACGGGACTAGCCCCAGGGGACGTACCGGGGAGCTGTTTTTT. As protein: CASGYGTSPRGRTGELFF.

This clonotype came up many times. CDR3 protein: CSVEGTSGGYNEQFF. The CDR3 DNA reads TGCAGCGTTGAGGGGACTAGCGGAGGCTACAATGAGCAGTTCTTC. V is TRBV29-1 and J is TRBJ2-1; 11 bases are a match to TRBD2. This CDR3 has 15 residues. In germline, CDR1 is SQVTM, CDR2 ANQGSEA. With 3 bases clipped from V and 3 bases from J, the junction kept 4 bases outside the gene matches.

This clonotype was detected only a few times. This chain uses TRBV4-3 with TRBJ1-1; D is ambiguous. This CDR3 contains 14 residues. Germline CDR1 reads LGHNA; CDR2 reads YSLEER. V dropped 1 base and J dropped 8 bases, with 14 bases sitting between them. The CDR3 bases are TGCGCCAGCAGCCAAGGCGGAACCGGGCCAGAAGCTTTCTTT. It translates to CASSQGGTGPEAFF.

V gene TRBV28 combines with J gene TRBJ1-2; D remains unclear. Trimming pared 4 bases from V and 4 bases from J, leaving 10 bases between. The germline V gene encodes CDR1 MDHEN and CDR2 SYDVKM. CDR3 length equals 13 residues. The CDR3 DNA follows: TGTGCCAGCAGTTACGCGGGTGGCTATGGCTACACCTTC. This translates into CASSYAGGYGYTF.

As concerns this clonotype: Since a much larger clone is just one base distant, this may be a read error. This chain joins TRBV29-1 and TRBJ2-1; TRBD2 matches at 7 bases. The CDR3 runs 13 residues. CDR1 SQVTM and CDR2 ANQGSEA come from the germline V gene. DNA for the CDR3: TGCAGCGCTGAAGGCGGGAGTGTAAATGAGCAGTTCTTC. Protein product: CSAEGGSVNEQFF.

The sample holds a few counts of this clonotype. The genes are TRBV23-1 and TRBJ1-4; D call uncertain. TRBV23-1 counts as an open reading frame of uncertain function. The V gene lost 0 bases and the J gene lost 0 bases, with 8 bases spanning the gap. The CDR3 covers 16 residues. In DNA, the CDR3 is TGCGCCAGCAGTCAATCGATCCCGTCAACTAATGAAAAACTGTTTTTT. This codes for CASSQSIPSTNEKLFF.

The table lists this clonotype with a few counts. This chain uses TRBV9 with TRBJ2-7, with D possibly TRBD1 on 7 matching bases. Germline CDR1 reads SGDLS; CDR2 reads YYNGEE. The CDR3 contains 14 residues. V lost 2 bases to trimming and J lost 7 bases, with 16 bases between them. CDR3: CASSVAGGGGEQYF. CDR3 DNA: TGTGCCAGCAGCGTCGCAGGGGGAGGAGGAGAGCAGTACTTC.

This clonotype was picked up a small number of times. This chain connects TRBV10-3 to TRBJ2-3; D remains unclear. V was pared by 5 bases and J by 0 bases, with 15 bases between. There are 16 residues in the CDR3. Germline CDR1 ENHRY, CDR2 SYGVKD. The CDR3 spells CAISLSRTDSTDTQYF. For the CDR3, the DNA is TGTGCCATCAGTCTTAGCAGAACAGATAGCACAGATACGCAGTATTTT.

This CDR3 is CASRSMGYNEQFF. The CDR3 bases are TGTGCCAGCAGGTCGATGGGTTACAATGAGCAGTTCTTC. The genes are TRBV12-3 or TRBV12-4 and TRBJ2-1; D call uncertain. V lost 6 bases, J lost 4 bases, and 10 bases lay in between. The CDR3 runs to 13 residues.

The chain carries TRBV7-2 and TRBJ1-1; tentatively, D is TRBD1 (5 bases). V was clipped by 4 bases and J by 0 bases, with 12 bases between them. The germline CDR1 and CDR2 sequences are SGHTA and FQGNSA. There are 15 residues in the CDR3. CDR3 region: CASSWGRVMNTEAFF. The CDR3 bases are TGTGCCAGCAGCTGGGGCAGGGTCATGAACACTGAAGCTTTCTTT.